Each of the 18 T cell receptor beta chains below was sequenced from the same sample in a study of blood T cell repertoires in COVID-19 (dated by TCRdb to the early 2020s). The library was built by means of the immunoSEQ multiplex PCR assay. Here the immuneACCESS table is served through TCRdb, limited to in-frame sequences with V and J called. Missing clones are a known gap in these copies; in checked studies unresolved V genes cover under half, and the rest lacks a known reason. The sample profile shows about 240,000 clones; 85% to 90% of them were found once. The leading ten clones occupy around 4% of the sample. The sequenced material came from PBMCs or T cells enriched from blood (not recorded which). The receptors derive from a young woman who had recovered from COVID-19.

The chain couples TRBV11-3 to TRBJ2-2; 12 bases match TRBD2. The length of the CDR3 is 15 residues. V trimming: 5 bases; J trimming: 8 bases; junction bases outside the gene matches: 6. Per germline, CDR1 SGHNT and CDR2 YENEEA. As DNA, the CDR3 is TGTGCCAGCAGCCCGGCCGGACTAGCGGGAGGGGAGCTGTTTTTT. It encodes CASSPAGLAGGELFF. The entire variable domain, with the rest obtained from reference TRBV11-3 and TRBJ2-2, is as follows: EAGVVQSPRYKIIEKKQPVAFWCNPISGHNTLYWYLQNLGQGPELLIRYENEEAVDDSQLPKDRFSAERLKGVDSTLKIQPAELGDSAVYLCASSPAGLAGGELFFGEGSRLTVL.

The V call is TRBV5-1, the J call TRBJ2-1; the D is unclear. The length of the CDR3 is 14 residues. Trimming shortened V by 0 bases and J by 2 bases, and 6 bases separated the two germline ends. Germline-derived CDR1 and CDR2 are SGHRS and YFSETQ. Written as DNA, the CDR3 is TGCGCCAGCAGCTTGGGGCTAGCCTACAATGAGCAGTTCTTC. Translated: CASSLGLAYNEQFF.

This clone was seen once. The chain has TRBV7-3 and TRBJ2-2; 7 bases line up with TRBD1. Trimming cost V 4 bases and J 4 bases; bases outside gene matches: 9. The length of the CDR3 is 16 residues. Germline V gene sequence: CDR1 SGHTA, CDR2 FQGTGA. The CDR3 DNA reads as TGTGCCAGCAGCTCCCCGGGACAGACCCTCACCGGGGAGCTGTTTTTT. This translates into CASSSPGQTLTGELFF.

The rearrangement joins TRBV25-1 to TRBJ1-5; TRBD1 might be the D (5 bases). Trimming shortened V by 2 bases and J by 5 bases, and 7 bases separated the two germline ends. The CDR3 has 13 amino acids. Germline V lookup: CDR1 MGHDK, CDR2 SYGVNS. Here the CDR3 reads CASSEIGDQPQHF. The CDR3 nucleotides are TGTGCCAGCAGTGAAATAGGGGATCAGCCCCAGCATTTT.

The rearrangement joins TRBV5-1 to TRBJ2-7; the match to TRBD1 covers 7 bases. Germline loops: CDR1 SGHRS, CDR2 YFSETQ. The ends lost 3 bases at V and 3 bases at J; junction bases unmatched: 9. The CDR3 runs to 15 residues. This chain's CDR3 is CASSSARGIDYEQYF. CDR3 in DNA: TGCGCCAGCAGCTCCGCCAGGGGGATAGACTACGAGCAGTACTTC.

Regarding this clone: The same CDR3 is also encoded by other DNA sequences in this sample. V and J are TRBV9 and TRBJ1-2; D is undetermined. V lost 2 bases and J 4 bases, leaving 12 bases between the germline ends. Germline V gene sequence: CDR1 SGDLS, CDR2 YYNGEE. The CDR3 runs to 14 residues. The CDR3 here is CASSVGQGSYGYTF. The CDR3 DNA follows: TGTGCCAGCAGCGTCGGCCAAGGGAGCTATGGCTACACCTTC.

The chain links TRBV28 to TRBJ1-2; D perhaps matches TRBD1 (6 bases). The CDR3 loop spans 16 amino acids. Between the trimmed V and J ends, which lost 2 bases and 7 bases, there was a span of 20 bases. In germline, CDR1 is MDHEN, CDR2 SYDVKM. The DNA for the CDR3 is TGTGCCAGCAGTTTAGAGGTCAGGGGTCTAGTGGGTGGCTACACCTTC. Amino acid sequence: CASSLEVRGLVGGYTF.

A word on this clone: Within the sample, other DNA sequences also encode this same CDR3. The V call is TRBV10-3, the J call TRBJ2-3, with D possibly TRBD2 on 6 matching bases. The V end lost 3 bases, the J end lost 0 bases, and 10 bases lay between the germline ends. Germline V CDR1 and CDR2: ENHRY, SYGVKD. This CDR3 is 15 amino acids long. CDR3 residues: CAISDSSGSTDTQYF. The CDR3 DNA reads as TGTGCCATCAGTGATTCGAGCGGGAGCACAGATACGCAGTATTTT.

J is TRBJ2-1 and V is TRBV9; the match to TRBD2 covers 8 bases. The CDR3 has 15 amino acids. V trimming: 0 bases; J trimming: 9 bases; junction bases outside the gene matches: 8. The V gene's germline CDR1 is SGDLS and CDR2 YYNGEE. CDR3 DNA sequence: TGTGCCAGCAGCGTAGTTGACGGGAGGGCCGGTGAGCAGTTCTTC. As protein: CASSVVDGRAGEQFF.

The chain carries TRBV28 and TRBJ1-5; D may be TRBD1 (5 bases). This CDR3 region has 14 residues. The germline gives CDR1 MDHEN, CDR2 SYDVKM. The V end lost 4 bases, the J end lost 3 bases, and 10 bases lay between the germline ends. The CDR3 is CASSSHGANQPQHF. CDR3 DNA: TGTGCCAGCAGTTCACATGGGGCCAATCAGCCCCAGCATTTT.

The chain employs TRBV7-9 and TRBJ1-1, with 9 bases identical to TRBD1. The J segment lost 1 base and the V segment lost 3 bases, leaving 3 bases of the junction unmatched. The CDR3 is 15 amino acids. In germline, CDR1 is SEHNR, CDR2 FQNEAQ (reference sequence). CDR3 coding DNA: TGTGCCAGCAGCTTGCCGGACAGGGGGAACACTGAAGCTTTCTTT. Its protein product is CASSLPDRGNTEAFF.

This clone was picked up a small number of times. V gene TRBV4-2 combines with J gene TRBJ1-4, with TRBD1 matching over 7 bases. Per germline, CDR1 LGHNA and CDR2 YNFKEQ. This CDR3 is 16 amino acids long. Unmatched junction bases numbered 9, after V lost 5 bases and J lost 3 bases. CDR3 region: CASSFPGGTSNEKLFF. The CDR3 DNA sequence: TGTGCCAGCAGCTTCCCAGGGGGGACCTCTAATGAAAAACTGTTTTTT.

V gene TRBV6-5 combines with J gene TRBJ1-4; TRBD1 matches at 10 bases. The CDR3 sequence is 14 residues long. The J segment lost 6 bases and the V segment lost 6 bases, leaving 4 bases of the junction unmatched. Germline CDR1 MNHEY, CDR2 SVGAGI. The CDR3 nucleotides read TGTGCCAGCAGGCCGACAGGGGGCCATGAAAAACTGTTTTTT. Amino acid sequence: CASRPTGGHEKLFF.

In DNA, the CDR3 is TGTGCCAGCAGTTTGGGGAGGAATCGGGCGGGGATATACGAGCAGTACTTC. Amino acids: CASSLGRNRAGIYEQYF. V is TRBV28 and J is TRBJ2-7, with a weak D call TRBD2 (6 bases). Trimming removed 3 bases from V and 4 bases from J, with 22 bases in between. CDR3 size: 17 residues. Germline values: CDR1 MDHEN, CDR2 SYDVKM.

This clone has just one count. This sequence joins TRBV5-4 and TRBJ1-4; a possible D gene is TRBD1 (5 bases). Looked up from germline, CDR1 is SGHNT and CDR2 is YYREEE (reference sequence). V was trimmed by 0 bases and J by 3 bases, leaving 15 bases between them. The CDR3 consists of 17 residues. CDR3 sequence (DNA): TGTGCCAGCAGCTTGGGGCACCAGGGTCCAGCTAATGAAAAACTGTTTTTT. It specifies CASSLGHQGPANEKLFF.

The rearrangement uses TRBV9 and TRBJ2-7, with a possible D match to TRBD1 (6 bases). V lost 2 bases, J lost 5 bases, and 14 bases lay in between. CDR1 SGDLS and CDR2 YYNGEE come from the germline V gene. The CDR3 contains 14 residues. The CDR3 spells CASSVRSGDDEQYF. The DNA of the CDR3 is TGTGCCAGCAGCGTTCGCTCAGGGGATGACGAGCAGTACTTC.

The V call is TRBV2, the J call TRBJ2-3; TRBD1 matches at 7 bases. V lost 5 bases, J lost 1 base, and 3 bases stayed unmatched. Germline V gives CDR1 SNHLY, CDR2 FYNNEI. The CDR3 covers 14 residues. CDR3 nucleotides: TGTGCCAGCAGTCAGGACAGGCGCACAGATACGCAGTATTTT. This encodes CASSQDRRTDTQYF.

V gene TRBV5-1 combines with J gene TRBJ1-1; 8 bases map to TRBD1. The germline V gene has CDR1 SGHRS and CDR2 YFSETQ. V was pared by 5 bases and J by 3 bases, with 12 bases of the junction left unmatched. The CDR3 totals 16 residues. DNA of the CDR3: TGCGCCAGCAGTCAAGGGACAGGACGATTAGACACTGAAGCTTTCTTT. Protein product: CASSQGTGRLDTEAFF.